The source of this TCR beta chain is a study of blood T cell repertoires in COVID-19. For the study at large: COVID-19 samples, acute and convalescent, were from the United States, Italy and Spain.

Germline-derived CDR1 and CDR2 are SGHTA and FQGNSA. This CDR3 comprises 13 residues. Trimming at V came to 5 bases and at J to 7 bases, leaving 4 bases not matched to a gene. Some clones are missing from TCRdb's copy, which holds only in-frame ones; the method was immunoSEQ multiplex PCR. The sample consists of a few hundred thousand clones, more than 70% of them appearing once. The origin of this receptor is a woman between 25 and 40 years old who had recovered from COVID-19. What was sequenced was peripheral blood. This chain connects TRBV7-2 to TRBJ1-5, with 8 bases identical to TRBD1. CDR3 sequence reads: CASSRDRGQPQHF. CDR3 coding DNA: TGTGCCAGCAGCCGAGACAGGGGCCAGCCCCAGCATTTT.